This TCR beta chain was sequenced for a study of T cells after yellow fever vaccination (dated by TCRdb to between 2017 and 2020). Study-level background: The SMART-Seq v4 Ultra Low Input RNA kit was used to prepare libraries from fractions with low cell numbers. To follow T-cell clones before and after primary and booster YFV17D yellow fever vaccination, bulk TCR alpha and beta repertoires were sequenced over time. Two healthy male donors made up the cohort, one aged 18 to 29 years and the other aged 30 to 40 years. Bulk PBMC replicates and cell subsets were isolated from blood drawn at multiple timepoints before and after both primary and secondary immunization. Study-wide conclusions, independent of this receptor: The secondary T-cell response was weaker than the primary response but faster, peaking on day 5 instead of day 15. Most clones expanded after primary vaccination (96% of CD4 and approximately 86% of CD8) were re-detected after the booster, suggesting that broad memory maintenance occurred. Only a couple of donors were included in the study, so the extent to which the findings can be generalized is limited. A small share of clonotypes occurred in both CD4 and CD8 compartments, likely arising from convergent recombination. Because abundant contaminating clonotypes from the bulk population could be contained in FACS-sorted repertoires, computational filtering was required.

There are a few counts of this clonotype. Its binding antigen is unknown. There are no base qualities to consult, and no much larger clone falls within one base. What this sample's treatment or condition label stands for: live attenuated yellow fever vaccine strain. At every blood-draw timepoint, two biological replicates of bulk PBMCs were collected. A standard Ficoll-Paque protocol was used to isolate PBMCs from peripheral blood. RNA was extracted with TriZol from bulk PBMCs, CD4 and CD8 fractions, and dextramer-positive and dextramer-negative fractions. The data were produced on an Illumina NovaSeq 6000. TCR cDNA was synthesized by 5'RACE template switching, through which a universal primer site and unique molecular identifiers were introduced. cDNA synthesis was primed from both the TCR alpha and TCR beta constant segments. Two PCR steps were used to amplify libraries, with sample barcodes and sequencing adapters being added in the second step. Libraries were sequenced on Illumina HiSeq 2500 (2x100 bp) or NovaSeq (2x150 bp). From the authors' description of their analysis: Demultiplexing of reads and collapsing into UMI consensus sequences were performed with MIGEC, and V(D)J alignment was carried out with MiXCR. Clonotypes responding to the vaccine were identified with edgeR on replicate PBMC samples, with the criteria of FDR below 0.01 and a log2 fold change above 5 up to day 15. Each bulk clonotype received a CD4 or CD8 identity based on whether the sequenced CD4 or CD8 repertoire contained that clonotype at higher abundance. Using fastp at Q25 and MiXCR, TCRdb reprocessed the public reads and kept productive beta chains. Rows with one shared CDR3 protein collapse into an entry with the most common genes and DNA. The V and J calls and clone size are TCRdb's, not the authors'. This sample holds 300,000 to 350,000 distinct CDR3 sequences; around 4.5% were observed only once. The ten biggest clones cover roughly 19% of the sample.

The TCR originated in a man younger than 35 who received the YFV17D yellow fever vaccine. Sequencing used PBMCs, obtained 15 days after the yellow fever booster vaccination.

The sequenced DNA: TGTGCCAGCAGCTTACAGGGGGGAGTATACACCGGGGAGCTGTTTTTT. Translation gives CASSLQGGVYTGELFF. Rearrangement joined TRBV7-2 to TRBJ2-2; D gene: possibly TRBD1, on 7 matching bases. From its cysteine to its phenylalanine, the CDR3 spans 16 amino acids. Only the CDR3 portion is preserved as DNA: 48 bases, with reading frame beginning at the first base. V gives up 2 bases and J gives up 3 bases, and the segment between their germline ends measures 13 bases. CDR1 and CDR2 were assigned from the germline V gene as SGHTA and FQGNSA. The reference TRBV7-2 and TRBJ2-2 proteins fill in what lies around the CDR3, so the full variable domain reads GAGVSQSPSNKVTEKGKDVELRCDPISGHTALYWYRQSLGQGLEFLIYFQGNSAPDKSGLPSDRFSAERTGGSVSTLTIQRTQQEDSAVYLCASSLQGGVYTGELFFGEGSRLTVL.